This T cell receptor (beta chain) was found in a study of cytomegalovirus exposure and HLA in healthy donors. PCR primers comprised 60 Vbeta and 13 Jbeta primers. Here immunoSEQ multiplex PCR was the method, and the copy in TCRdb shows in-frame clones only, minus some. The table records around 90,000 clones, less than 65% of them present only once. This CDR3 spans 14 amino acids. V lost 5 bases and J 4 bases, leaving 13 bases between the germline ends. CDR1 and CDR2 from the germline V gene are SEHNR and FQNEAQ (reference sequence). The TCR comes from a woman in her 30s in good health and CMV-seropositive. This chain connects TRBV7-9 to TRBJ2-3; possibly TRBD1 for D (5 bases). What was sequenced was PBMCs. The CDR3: CASSLTGAADTQYF. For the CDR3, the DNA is TGTGCCAGCAGCCTCACTGGGGCCGCAGATACGCAGTATTTT.